The T cell receptor beta chain under discussion was sequenced for a study of CD4 T cells in relation to SARS-CoV-2 and coronaviruses. Across the study: After roughly 11 days of antigen culture, PBMC TCR beta CDR3s were sequenced. Shared crossreactive spike epitopes were mapped to their HLA restriction.

This clone appeared once. Its matching antigen is unknown. The CDR3 is 15 amino acids. Per the germline V gene, CDR1 is SGHRS and CDR2 is YFSETQ. Trimming at V came to 4 bases and at J to 4 bases, leaving 3 bases not matched to a gene. Sequencing was performed with immunoSEQ multiplex PCR; in TCRdb, only in-frame clones are kept and a portion is missing. This sample carries about 15,000 clones, approximately 80% of them seen once, and the ten largest clones take roughly a quarter. The unexposed donors gave CD4+ T cells in about 2011-2019, prior to COVID-19. CD4+ T cells were isolated from the cells after around 11 days of culture. Testing used SARS-CoV-2 S/N and four cold-coronavirus spikes on unexposed-donor CD4+ T cells, cells permitting. Cultures received half-medium IL-2 refreshes on days 3 and 7.

The sequencing sample was made of CD4+ T cells from PBMCs, cultured in vitro. The clonotype originates from a human donor in good health. The chain has TRBV5-1 and TRBJ2-1, with 12 positions matching TRBD2. The chain's CDR3 is CASSPLAGGYNEQFF. In DNA form, the CDR3 reads TGCGCCAGCAGCCCACTAGCGGGAGGTTACAATGAGCAGTTCTTC. Full variable domain (missing parts from reference TRBV5-1 and TRBJ2-1): KAGVTQTPRYLIKTRGQQVTLSCSPISGHRSVSWYQQTPGQGLQFLFEYFSETQRNKGNFPGRFSGRQFSNSRSEMNVSTLELGDSALYLCASSPLAGGYNEQFFGPGTRLTVL.